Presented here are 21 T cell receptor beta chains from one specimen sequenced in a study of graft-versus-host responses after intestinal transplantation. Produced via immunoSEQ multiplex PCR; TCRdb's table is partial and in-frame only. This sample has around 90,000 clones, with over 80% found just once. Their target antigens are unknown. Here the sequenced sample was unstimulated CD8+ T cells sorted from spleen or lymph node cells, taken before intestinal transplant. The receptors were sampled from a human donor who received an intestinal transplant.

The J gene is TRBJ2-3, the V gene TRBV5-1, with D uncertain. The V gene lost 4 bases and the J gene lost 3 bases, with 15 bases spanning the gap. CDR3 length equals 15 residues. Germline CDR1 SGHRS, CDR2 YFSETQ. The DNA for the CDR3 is TGCGCCAGCAGCCTGACCATCCTCGGGACAGATACGCAGTATTTT. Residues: CASSLTILGTDTQYF.

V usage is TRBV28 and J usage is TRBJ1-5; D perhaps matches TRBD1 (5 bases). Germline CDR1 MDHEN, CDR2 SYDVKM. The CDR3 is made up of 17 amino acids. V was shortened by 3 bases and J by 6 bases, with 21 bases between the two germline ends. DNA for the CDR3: TGTGCCAGCAGTTTTAATCTTTGGCAGGGCGTCGGTCAGCCCCAGCATTTT. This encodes CASSFNLWQGVGQPQHF.

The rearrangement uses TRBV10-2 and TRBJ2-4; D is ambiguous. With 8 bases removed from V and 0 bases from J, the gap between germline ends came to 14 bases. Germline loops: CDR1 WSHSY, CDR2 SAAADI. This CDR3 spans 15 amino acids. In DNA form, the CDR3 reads TGCGCCAGCTCGCCCTTGGCCGTAGCCAAAAACATTCAGTACTTC. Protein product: CASSPLAVAKNIQYF.

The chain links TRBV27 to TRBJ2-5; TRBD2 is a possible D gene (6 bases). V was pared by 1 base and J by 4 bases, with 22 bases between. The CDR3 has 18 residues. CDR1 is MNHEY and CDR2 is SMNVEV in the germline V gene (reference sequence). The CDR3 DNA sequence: TGTGCCAGCAGTTTATGGGGAGGAATTAATGGGGCTTCAGAGACCCAGTACTTC. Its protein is CASSLWGGINGASETQYF.

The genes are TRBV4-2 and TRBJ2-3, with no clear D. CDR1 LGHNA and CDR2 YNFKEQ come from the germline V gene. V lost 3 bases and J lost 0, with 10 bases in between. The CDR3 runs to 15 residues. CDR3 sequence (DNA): TGTGCCAGCAGCCAGTTTAGAGCTAGCACAGATACGCAGTATTTT. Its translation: CASSQFRASTDTQYF.

This CDR3 reads CASSPGQGNEQFF. CDR3 DNA sequence: TGTGCCAGCAGCCCGGGACAGGGCAATGAGCAGTTCTTC. V usage is TRBV11-2 and J usage is TRBJ2-1, with 9 positions matching TRBD1. V lost 5 bases and J lost 6; bases outside the gene matches: 2. CDR1 SGHAT and CDR2 FQNNGV come from the germline V gene. The CDR3 has 13 amino acids.

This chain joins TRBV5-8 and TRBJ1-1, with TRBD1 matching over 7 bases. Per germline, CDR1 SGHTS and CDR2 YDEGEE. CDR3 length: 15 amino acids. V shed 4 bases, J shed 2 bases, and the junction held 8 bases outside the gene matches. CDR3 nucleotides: TGTGCCAGCAGCAACAGGGGCTATGGAAACACTGAAGCTTTCTTT. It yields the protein CASSNRGYGNTEAFF.

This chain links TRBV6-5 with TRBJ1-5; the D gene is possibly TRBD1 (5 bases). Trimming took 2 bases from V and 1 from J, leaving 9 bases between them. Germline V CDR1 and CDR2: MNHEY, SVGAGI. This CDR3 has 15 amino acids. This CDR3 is CASSYDRSSNQPQHF. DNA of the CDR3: TGTGCCAGCAGTTACGACAGATCGAGCAATCAGCCCCAGCATTTT.

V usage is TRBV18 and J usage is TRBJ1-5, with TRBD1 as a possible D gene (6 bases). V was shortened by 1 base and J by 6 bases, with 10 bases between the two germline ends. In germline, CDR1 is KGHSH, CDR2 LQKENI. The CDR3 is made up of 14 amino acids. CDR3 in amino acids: CASSPRQGRQPQHF. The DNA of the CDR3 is TGTGCCAGCTCACCACGCCAGGGGCGTCAGCCCCAGCATTTT. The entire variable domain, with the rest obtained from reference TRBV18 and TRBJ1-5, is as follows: NAGVMQNPRHLVRRRGQEARLRCSPMKGHSHVYWYRQLPEEGLKFMVYLQKENIIDESGMPKERFSAEFPKEGPSILRIQQVVRGDSAAYFCASSPRQGRQPQHFGDGTRLSIL.

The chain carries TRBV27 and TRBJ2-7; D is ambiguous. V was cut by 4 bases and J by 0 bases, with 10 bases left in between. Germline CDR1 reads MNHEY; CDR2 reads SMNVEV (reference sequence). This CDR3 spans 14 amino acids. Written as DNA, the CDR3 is TGTGCCAGCAGTTACGGCGGCAGCTCCTACGAGCAGTACTTC. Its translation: CASSYGGSSYEQYF.

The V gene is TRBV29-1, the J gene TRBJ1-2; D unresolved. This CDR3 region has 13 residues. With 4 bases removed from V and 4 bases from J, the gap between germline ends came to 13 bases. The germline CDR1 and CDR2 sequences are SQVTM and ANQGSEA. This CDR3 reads CSVVPAVTYGYTF. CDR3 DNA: TGCAGCGTTGTTCCCGCGGTTACCTATGGCTACACCTTC.

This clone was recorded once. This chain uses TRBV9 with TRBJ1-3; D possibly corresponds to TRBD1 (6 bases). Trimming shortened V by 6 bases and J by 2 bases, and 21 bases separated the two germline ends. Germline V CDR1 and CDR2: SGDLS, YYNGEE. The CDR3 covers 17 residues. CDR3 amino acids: CASTQFSGASPGNTIYF. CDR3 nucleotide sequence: TGTGCCAGCACACAGTTCTCAGGGGCCTCACCTGGAAACACCATATATTTT.

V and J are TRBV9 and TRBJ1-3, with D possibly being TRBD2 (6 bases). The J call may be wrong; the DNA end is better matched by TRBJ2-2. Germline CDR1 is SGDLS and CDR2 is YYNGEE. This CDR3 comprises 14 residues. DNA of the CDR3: TGTGCCAGCAGGTGGGGGGTAGGCACCGGGGAGCTGTTTTTT. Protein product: CASRWGVGTGELFF.

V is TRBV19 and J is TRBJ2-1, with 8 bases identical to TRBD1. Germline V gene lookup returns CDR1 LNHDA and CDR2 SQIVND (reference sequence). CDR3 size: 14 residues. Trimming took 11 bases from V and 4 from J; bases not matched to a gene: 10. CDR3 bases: TGTGCCTCCAAAACGGGACAGGATTACAATGAGCAGTTCTTC. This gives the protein CASKTGQDYNEQFF.

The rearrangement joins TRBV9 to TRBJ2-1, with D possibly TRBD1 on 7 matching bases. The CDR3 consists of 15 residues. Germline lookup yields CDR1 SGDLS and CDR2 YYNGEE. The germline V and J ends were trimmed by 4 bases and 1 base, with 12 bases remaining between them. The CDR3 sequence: CASSPGGRSYNEQFF. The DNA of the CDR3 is TGTGCCAGCAGCCCAGGGGGGAGGTCCTACAATGAGCAGTTCTTC.

The CDR3 loop is CASSPGEGEQYF. In DNA, the CDR3 is TGTGCCAGCAGCCCCGGAGAGGGCGAGCAGTACTTC. This chain links TRBV14 with TRBJ2-7; weak D call: TRBD2 (5 bases). CDR1 and CDR2 (germline): SGHDN, FVKESK. The V end lost 4 bases, the J end lost 6 bases, and 10 bases lay between the germline ends. The CDR3 runs to 12 residues. The entire variable domain, with the rest obtained from reference TRBV14 and TRBJ2-7, is as follows: EAGVTQFPSHSVIEKGQTVTLRCDPISGHDNLYWYRRVMGKEIKFLLHFVKESKQDESGMPNNRFLAERTGGTYSTLKVQPAELEDSGVYFCASSPGEGEQYFGPGTRLTVT.

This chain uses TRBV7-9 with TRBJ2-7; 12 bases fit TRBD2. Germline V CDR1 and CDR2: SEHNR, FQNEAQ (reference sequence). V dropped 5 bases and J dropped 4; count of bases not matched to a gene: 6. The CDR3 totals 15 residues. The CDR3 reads CASSPPLAGGYEQYF. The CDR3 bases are TGTGCCAGCAGCCCTCCGCTAGCGGGGGGGTACGAGCAGTACTTC. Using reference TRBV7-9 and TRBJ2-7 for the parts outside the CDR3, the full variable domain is DTGVSQNPRHKITKRGQNVTFRCDPISEHNRLYWYRQTLGQGPEFLTYFQNEAQLEKSRLLSDRFSAERPKGSFSTLEIQRTEQGDSAMYLCASSPPLAGGYEQYFGPGTRLTVT.

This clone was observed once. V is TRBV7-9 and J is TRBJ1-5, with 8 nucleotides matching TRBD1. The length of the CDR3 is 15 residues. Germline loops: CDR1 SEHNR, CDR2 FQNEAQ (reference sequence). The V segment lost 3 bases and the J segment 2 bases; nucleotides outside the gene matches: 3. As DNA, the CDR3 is TGTGCCAGCAGCTTTGGACAGGGAGGCAATCAGCCCCAGCATTTT. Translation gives CASSFGQGGNQPQHF.

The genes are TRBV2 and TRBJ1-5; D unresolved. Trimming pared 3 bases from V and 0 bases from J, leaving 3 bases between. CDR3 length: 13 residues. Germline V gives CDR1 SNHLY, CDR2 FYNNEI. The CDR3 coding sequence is TGTGCCAGCAGTGATAATAGCAATCAGCCCCAGCATTTT. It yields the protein CASSDNSNQPQHF.

In DNA, the CDR3 is TGCGCCAGCAGCTCCCAGGGTGGCACCGAGCAGTACTTC. Amino acids: CASSSQGGTEQYF. This chain joins TRBV5-1 and TRBJ2-7; D may be TRBD1 (5 bases). V shed 3 bases and J shed 6 bases, with 13 bases lying between them. The length of the CDR3 is 13 residues. From germline, CDR1 is SGHRS and CDR2 YFSETQ.

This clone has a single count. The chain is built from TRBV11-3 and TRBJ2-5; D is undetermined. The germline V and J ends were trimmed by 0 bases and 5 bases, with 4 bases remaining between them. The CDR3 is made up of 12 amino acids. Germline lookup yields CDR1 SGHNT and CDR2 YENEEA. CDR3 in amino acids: CASSLDLETQYF. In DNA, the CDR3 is TGTGCCAGCAGCTTAGATCTGGAGACCCAGTACTTC.